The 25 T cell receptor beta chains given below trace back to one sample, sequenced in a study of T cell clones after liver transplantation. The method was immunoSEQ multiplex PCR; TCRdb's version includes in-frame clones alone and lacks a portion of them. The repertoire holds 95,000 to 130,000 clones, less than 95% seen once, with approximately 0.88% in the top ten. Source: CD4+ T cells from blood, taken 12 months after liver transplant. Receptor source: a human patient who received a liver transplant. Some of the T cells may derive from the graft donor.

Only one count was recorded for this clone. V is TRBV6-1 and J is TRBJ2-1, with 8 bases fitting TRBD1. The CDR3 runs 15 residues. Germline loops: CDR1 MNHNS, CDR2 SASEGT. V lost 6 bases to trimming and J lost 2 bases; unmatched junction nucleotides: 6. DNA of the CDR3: TGTGCCAGCAGCCTGCCGACAGGGGCCTACAATGAGCAGTTCTTC. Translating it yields CASSLPTGAYNEQFF.

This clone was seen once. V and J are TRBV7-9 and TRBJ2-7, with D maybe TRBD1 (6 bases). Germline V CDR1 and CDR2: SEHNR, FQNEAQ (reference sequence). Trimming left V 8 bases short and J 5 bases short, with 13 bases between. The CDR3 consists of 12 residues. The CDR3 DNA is TGTGCCAGCGTCAGGGGTCTGGACGAGCAGTACTTC. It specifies CASVRGLDEQYF.

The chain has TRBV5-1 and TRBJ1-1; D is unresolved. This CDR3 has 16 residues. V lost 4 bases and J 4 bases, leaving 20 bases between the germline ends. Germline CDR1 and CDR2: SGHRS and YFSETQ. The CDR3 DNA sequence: TGCGCCAGCAGCCTCCCATTAGGAGGGAGCAGCACTGAAGCTTTCTTT. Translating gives CASSLPLGGSSTEAFF. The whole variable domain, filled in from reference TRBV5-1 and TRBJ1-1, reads KAGVTQTPRYLIKTRGQQVTLSCSPISGHRSVSWYQQTPGQGLQFLFEYFSETQRNKGNFPGRFSGRQFSNSRSEMNVSTLELGDSALYLCASSLPLGGSSTEAFFGQGTRLTVV.

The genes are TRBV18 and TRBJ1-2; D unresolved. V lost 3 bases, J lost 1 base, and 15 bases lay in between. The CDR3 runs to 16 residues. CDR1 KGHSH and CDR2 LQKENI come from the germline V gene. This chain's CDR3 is CASSPYWQVNNYGYTF. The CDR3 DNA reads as TGTGCCAGCTCACCCTACTGGCAGGTTAATAACTATGGCTACACCTTC.

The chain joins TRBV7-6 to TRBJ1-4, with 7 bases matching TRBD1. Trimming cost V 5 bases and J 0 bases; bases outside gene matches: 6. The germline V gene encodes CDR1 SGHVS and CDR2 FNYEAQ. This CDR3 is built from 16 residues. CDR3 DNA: TGTGCCAGCAGCCCCAGGACAGGAACAACTAATGAAAAACTGTTTTTT. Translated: CASSPRTGTTNEKLFF.

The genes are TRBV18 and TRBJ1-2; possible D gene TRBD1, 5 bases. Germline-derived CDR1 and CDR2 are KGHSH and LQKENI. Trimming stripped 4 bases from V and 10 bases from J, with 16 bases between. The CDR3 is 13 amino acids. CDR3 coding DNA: TGTGCCAGCTCACAGGGCGAACGGGGGTTCTACACCTTC. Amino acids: CASSQGERGFYTF.

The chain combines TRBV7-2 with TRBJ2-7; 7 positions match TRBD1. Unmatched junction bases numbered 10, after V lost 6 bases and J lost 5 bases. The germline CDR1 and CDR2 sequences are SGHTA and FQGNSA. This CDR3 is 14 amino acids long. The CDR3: CASSMNRGSNEQYF. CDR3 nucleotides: TGTGCCAGCAGTATGAACAGGGGATCCAACGAGCAGTACTTC.

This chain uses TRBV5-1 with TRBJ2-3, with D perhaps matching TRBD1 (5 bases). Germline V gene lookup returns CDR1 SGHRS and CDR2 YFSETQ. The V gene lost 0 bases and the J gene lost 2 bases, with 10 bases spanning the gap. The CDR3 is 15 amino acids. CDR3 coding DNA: TGCGCCAGCAGCTTGGGGCAGGGCGACACAGATACGCAGTATTTT. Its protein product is CASSLGQGDTDTQYF.

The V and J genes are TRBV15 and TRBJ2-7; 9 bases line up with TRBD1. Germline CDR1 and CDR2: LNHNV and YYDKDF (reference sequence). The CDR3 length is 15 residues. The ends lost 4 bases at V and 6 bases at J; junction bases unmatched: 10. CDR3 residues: CATSKGGQGRIEQYF. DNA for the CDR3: TGTGCCACCAGCAAGGGGGGACAGGGCAGGATCGAGCAGTACTTC.

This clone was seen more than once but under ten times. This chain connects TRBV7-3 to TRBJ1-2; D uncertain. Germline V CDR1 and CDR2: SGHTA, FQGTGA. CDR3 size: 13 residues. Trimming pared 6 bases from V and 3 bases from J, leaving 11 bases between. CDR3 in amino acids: CASRDYGYYGYTF. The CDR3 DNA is TGTGCCAGCAGAGACTACGGCTACTATGGCTACACCTTC.

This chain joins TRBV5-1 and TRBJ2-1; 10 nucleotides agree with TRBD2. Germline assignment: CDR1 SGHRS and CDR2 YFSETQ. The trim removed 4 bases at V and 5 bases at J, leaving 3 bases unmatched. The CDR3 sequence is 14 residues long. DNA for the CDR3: TGCGCCAGCAGCACCGGACTAGCGGACAATGAGCAGTTCTTC. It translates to CASSTGLADNEQFF. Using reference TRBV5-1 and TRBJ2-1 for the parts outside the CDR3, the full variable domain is KAGVTQTPRYLIKTRGQQVTLSCSPISGHRSVSWYQQTPGQGLQFLFEYFSETQRNKGNFPGRFSGRQFSNSRSEMNVSTLELGDSALYLCASSTGLADNEQFFGPGTRLTVL.

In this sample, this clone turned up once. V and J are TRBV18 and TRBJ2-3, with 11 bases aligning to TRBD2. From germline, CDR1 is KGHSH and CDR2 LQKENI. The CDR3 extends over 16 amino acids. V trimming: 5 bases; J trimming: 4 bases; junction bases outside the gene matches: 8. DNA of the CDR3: TGTGCCAGCTCATCCTTACTAGCGGGAGAAGCAGATACGCAGTATTTT. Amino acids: CASSSLLAGEADTQYF.

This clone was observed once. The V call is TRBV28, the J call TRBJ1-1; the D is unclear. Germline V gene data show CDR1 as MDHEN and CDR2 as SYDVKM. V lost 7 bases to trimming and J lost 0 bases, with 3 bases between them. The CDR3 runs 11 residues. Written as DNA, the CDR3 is TGTGCCAGCAAGTTGAACACTGAAGCTTTCTTT. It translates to CASKLNTEAFF.

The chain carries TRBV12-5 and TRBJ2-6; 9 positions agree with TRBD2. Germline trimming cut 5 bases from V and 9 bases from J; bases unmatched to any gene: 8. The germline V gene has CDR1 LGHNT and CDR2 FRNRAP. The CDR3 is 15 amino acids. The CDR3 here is CASGDLAGDRNVLTF. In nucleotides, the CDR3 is TGTGCTAGTGGTGACTTAGCGGGAGACCGCAACGTCCTGACTTTC. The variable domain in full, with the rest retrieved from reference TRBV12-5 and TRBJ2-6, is DARVTQTPRHKVTEMGQEVTMRCQPILGHNTVFWYRQTMMQGLELLAYFRNRAPLDDSGMPKDRFSAEMPDATLATLKIQPSEPRDSAVYFCASGDLAGDRNVLTFGAGSRLTVL.

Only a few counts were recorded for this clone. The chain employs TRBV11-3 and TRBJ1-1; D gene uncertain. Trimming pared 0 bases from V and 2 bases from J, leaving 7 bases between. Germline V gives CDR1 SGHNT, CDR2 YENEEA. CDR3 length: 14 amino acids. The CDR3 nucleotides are TGTGCCAGCAGCTTAGACGGGGAAAACACTGAAGCTTTCTTT. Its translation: CASSLDGENTEAFF.

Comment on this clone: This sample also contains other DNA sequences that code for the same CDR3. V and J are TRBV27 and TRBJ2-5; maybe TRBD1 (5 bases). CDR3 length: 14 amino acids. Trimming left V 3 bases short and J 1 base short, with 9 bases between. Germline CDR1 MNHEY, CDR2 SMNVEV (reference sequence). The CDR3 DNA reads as TGTGCCAGCAGTTTGCGTAGGGGCCAAGAGACCCAGTACTTC. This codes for CASSLRRGQETQYF.

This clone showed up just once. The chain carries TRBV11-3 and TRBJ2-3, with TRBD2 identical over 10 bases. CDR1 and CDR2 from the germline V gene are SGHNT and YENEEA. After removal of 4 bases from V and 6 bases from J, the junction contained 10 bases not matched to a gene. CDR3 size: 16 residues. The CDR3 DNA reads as TGTGCCAGCAGCTCTCCCCCTAGCGGGAGTCCCGATACGCAGTATTTT. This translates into CASSSPPSGSPDTQYF.

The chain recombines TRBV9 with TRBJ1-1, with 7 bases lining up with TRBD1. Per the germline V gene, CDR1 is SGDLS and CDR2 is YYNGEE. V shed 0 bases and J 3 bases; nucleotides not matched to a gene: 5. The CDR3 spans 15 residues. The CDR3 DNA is TGTGCCAGCAGCGTAGCGACAGGGAGCGACACTGAAGCTTTCTTT. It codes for CASSVATGSDTEAFF.

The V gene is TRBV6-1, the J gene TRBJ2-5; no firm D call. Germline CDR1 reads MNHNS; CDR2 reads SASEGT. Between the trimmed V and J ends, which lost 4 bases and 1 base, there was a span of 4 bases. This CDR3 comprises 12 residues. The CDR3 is CASSVAQETQYF. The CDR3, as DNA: TGTGCCAGCAGTGTGGCCCAAGAGACCCAGTACTTC.

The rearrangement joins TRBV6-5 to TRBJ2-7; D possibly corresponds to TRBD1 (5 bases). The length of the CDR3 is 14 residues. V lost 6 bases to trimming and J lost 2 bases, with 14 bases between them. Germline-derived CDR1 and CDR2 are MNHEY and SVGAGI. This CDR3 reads CASSFDSLTYEQYF. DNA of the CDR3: TGTGCCAGCAGCTTCGACAGCCTTACCTACGAGCAGTACTTC.

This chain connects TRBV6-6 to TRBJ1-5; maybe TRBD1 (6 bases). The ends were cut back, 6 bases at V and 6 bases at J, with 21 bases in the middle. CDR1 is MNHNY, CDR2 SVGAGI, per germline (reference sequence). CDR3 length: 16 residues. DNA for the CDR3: TGTGCCAGCAGCAACCCGGGAGGGCAGGGGACTCAGCCCCAGCATTTT. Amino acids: CASSNPGGQGTQPQHF.

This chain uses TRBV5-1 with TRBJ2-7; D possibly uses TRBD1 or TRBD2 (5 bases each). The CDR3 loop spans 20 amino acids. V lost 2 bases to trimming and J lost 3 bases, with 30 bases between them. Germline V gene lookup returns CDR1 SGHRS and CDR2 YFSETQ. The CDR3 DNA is TGCGCCAGCAGCTTCGTAAAGGGGTGGGATGGCAGACTAACCTTCTACGAGCAGTACTTC. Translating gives CASSFVKGWDGRLTFYEQYF.

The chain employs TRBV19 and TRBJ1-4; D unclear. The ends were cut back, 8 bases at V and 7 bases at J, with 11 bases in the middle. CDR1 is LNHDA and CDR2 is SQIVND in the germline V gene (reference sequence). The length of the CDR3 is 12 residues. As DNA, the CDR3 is TGTGCCAGTCAGGCGTTGACTGAAAAACTGTTTTTT. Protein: CASQALTEKLFF.

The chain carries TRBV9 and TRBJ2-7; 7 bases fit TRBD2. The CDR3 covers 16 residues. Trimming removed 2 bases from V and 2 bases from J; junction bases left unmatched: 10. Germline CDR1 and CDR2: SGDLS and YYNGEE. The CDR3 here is CASSVAAAGAPYEQYF. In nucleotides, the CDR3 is TGTGCCAGCAGCGTTGCTGCGGCGGGAGCGCCCTACGAGCAGTACTTC.

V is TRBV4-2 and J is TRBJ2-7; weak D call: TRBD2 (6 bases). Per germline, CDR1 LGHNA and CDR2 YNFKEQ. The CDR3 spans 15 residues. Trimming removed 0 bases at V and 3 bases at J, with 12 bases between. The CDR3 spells CASSQEEGEHYEQYF. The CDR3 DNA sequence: TGTGCCAGCAGCCAAGAGGAGGGAGAGCACTACGAGCAGTACTTC.